This is a list of T cell receptor beta chains from one sample in a study of shared clonotypes between healthy human individuals. Generated by immunoSEQ multiplex PCR, the TCRdb table keeps only in-frame clones and is missing some. Of roughly 2.4 million clones listed, 95% were seen once; the top ten hold 0.1% to 0.15%. Sequenced sample: naive CD4+ T cells sorted from blood. These receptor sequences come from a young man in good health. CDR3s include the opening cysteine and the closing phenylalanine or tryptophan. A D gene is named only where the DNA matches it firmly. Clone size, where shown, is once, few, many, or a class for clones that have expanded.

abundance,v_gene,len,d_gene,j_gene,CDR3aa,CDR3nt
NA,TRBV10-3,13,TRBD2,TRBJ2-1,CAISESGEGEQFF,TGTGCCATCAGTGAGTCGGGGGAGGGTGAGCAGTTCTTC
NA,TRBV13,15,TRBD1,TRBJ1-1,CASSPRTGRAERAFF,TGTGCCAGCAGCCCTCGGACAGGGAGGGCTGAGAGAGCTTTCTTT
NA,TRBV6-5,14,TRBD1,TRBJ2-7,CASSAGTGSFEQYF,TGTGCCAGCAGCGCCGGGACAGGGAGCTTTGAGCAGTACTTC
NA,TRBV30,14,NA,TRBJ1-3,CAWSIGGSGNTIYF,TGTGCCTGGAGTATAGGGGGCTCTGGAAACACCATATATTTT
NA,TRBV19,11,NA,TRBJ1-3,CASGSGNTIYF,TGTGCCAGCGGCTCTGGAAACACCATATATTTT
NA,TRBV9,21,TRBD1,TRBJ2-1,CASSATTGTGTVGVRDNEQFF,TGTGCCAGCAGCGCCACCACCGGGACAGGGACGGTGGGGGTGAGGGACAATGAGCAGTTCTTC
NA,TRBV6-6,16,NA,TRBJ2-7,CASSYSWHGALGEQYF,TGTGCCAGCAGTTACTCTTGGCACGGAGCGTTGGGAGAGCAGTACTTC
NA,TRBV15,15,NA,TRBJ1-4,CATSRDTGYNEKLFF,TGTGCCACCAGCAGAGATACGGGATACAATGAAAAACTGTTTTTT
once,TRBV6-1,11,NA,TRBJ1-1,CATLMNTEAFF,TGTGCCACCCTCATGAACACTGAAGCTTTCTTT
NA,TRBV6-5,14,TRBD1,TRBJ2-3,CASSQAQGANTQYF,TGTGCCAGCAGTCAGGCCCAGGGGGCAAATACGCAGTATTTT
NA,TRBV11-3,13,NA,TRBJ2-7,CASSLDDSNEQYF,TGTGCCAGCAGCTTAGATGACAGCAACGAGCAGTACTTC
NA,TRBV29-1,14,TRBD1,TRBJ2-7,CSVRDRGPPYEQYF,TGCAGCGTTCGGGACAGGGGGCCGCCCTACGAGCAGTACTTC
NA,TRBV29-1,11,NA,TRBJ2-5,CSVGGSETQYF,TGCAGCGTTGGAGGGTCGGAGACCCAGTACTTC
NA,TRBV11-2,16,TRBD1,TRBJ1-4,CASSLGVRQGGEKLFF,TGTGCCAGCAGCTTAGGCGTTCGACAGGGTGGCGAAAAACTGTTTTTT
once,TRBV30,14,NA,TRBJ1-4,CAWSVLGTNEKLFF,TGTGCCTGGAGTGTTCTGGGAACTAATGAAAAACTGTTTTTT
NA,TRBV6-5,13,NA,TRBJ2-3,CASGDYTTDTQYF,TGTGCCAGCGGGGATTATACCACAGATACGCAGTATTTT
NA,TRBV10-1,15,NA,TRBJ2-7,CASSEIGRLSGEQYF,TGCGCCAGCAGTGAGATAGGACGGCTCTCGGGGGAGCAGTACTTC
NA,TRBV7-9,15,NA,TRBJ1-5,CASSTRGDSNQPQHF,TGTGCCAGCAGCACGAGGGGGGATAGCAATCAGCCCCAGCATTTT
NA,TRBV5-4,15,NA,TRBJ2-5,CASSLAALRGETQYF,TGTGCCAGCAGCTTGGCCGCGTTGAGGGGGGAGACCCAGTACTTC
few,TRBV19,15,NA,TRBJ1-5,CASSIWTVGNQPQHF,TGTGCCAGTAGTATCTGGACGGTGGGCAATCAGCCCCAGCATTTT
NA,TRBV6-1,13,TRBD1,TRBJ1-1,CAIRTGVNTEAFF,TGTGCCATCCGGACAGGGGTGAACACTGAAGCTTTCTTT
NA,TRBV11-2,15,TRBD2,TRBJ2-7,CASSLRRGVSYEQYF,TGTGCCAGCAGCTTACGCCGGGGGGTGTCCTACGAGCAGTACTTC
NA,TRBV7-9,14,NA,TRBJ2-7,CASSLNGGPYEQYF,TGTGCCAGCAGCTTAAACGGGGGGCCCTACGAGCAGTACTTC
NA,TRBV28,12,NA,TRBJ1-1,CASGEGIAEAFF,TGTGCCAGTGGGGAAGGGATCGCTGAAGCTTTCTTT
NA,TRBV7-8,15,TRBD1,TRBJ2-1,CASSSGGGSYNEQFF,TGTGCCAGCAGCTCAGGGGGTGGGTCCTACAATGAGCAGTTCTTC
NA,TRBV6-5,13,NA,TRBJ1-2,CASRDDGLYGYTF,TGTGCCAGCAGGGACGACGGCTTATATGGCTACACCTTC
NA,TRBV11-3,16,TRBD2,TRBJ2-3,CASSSGLAGGTDTQYF,TGTGCCAGCAGCTCGGGACTAGCGGGGGGCACAGATACGCAGTATTTT
NA,TRBV6-1,15,NA,TRBJ2-7,CASSVEPYTSYEQYF,TGTGCCAGCAGTGTAGAACCCTACACCAGCTACGAGCAGTACTTC
NA,TRBV19,15,TRBD1,TRBJ1-1,CASSPLQGLGTEAFF,TGTGCCAGTAGTCCTCTACAGGGGTTGGGCACTGAAGCTTTCTTT
once,TRBV5-1,14,TRBD2,TRBJ2-4,CASSLVPGGDIQYF,TGCGCCAGCAGCTTGGTCCCGGGAGGTGACATTCAGTACTTC
NA,TRBV18,16,TRBD1,TRBJ2-2,CASSPPGTGNTGELFF,TGTGCCAGCTCACCACCCGGGACAGGGAACACCGGGGAGCTGTTTTTT
NA,TRBV6-5,12,NA,TRBJ2-1,CASSRQGNEQFF,TGTGCCAGCAGTCGTCAGGGTAATGAGCAGTTCTTC
once,TRBV27,15,TRBD1,TRBJ1-2,CASSPRTGDFYGYTF,TGTGCCAGCAGTCCCCGGACAGGGGATTTCTATGGCTACACCTTC
NA,TRBV6-1,16,TRBD2,TRBJ2-7,CASSEGLAAFSYEQYF,TGTGCCAGCAGTGAAGGACTAGCGGCCTTCTCCTACGAGCAGTACTTC
NA,TRBV5-1,13,NA,TRBJ2-3,CASSLEQSDTQYF,TGCGCCAGCAGCTTGGAGCAGTCAGATACGCAGTATTTT
NA,TRBV18,13,NA,TRBJ2-7,CASSSTGSNEQYF,TGTGCCAGCTCATCCACAGGATCCAACGAGCAGTACTTC
NA,TRBV5-1,14,TRBD1,TRBJ2-7,CASSFRDRDDEQYF,TGCGCCAGCAGCTTCCGGGACAGGGACGACGAGCAGTACTTC
NA,TRBV7-9,13,NA,TRBJ2-5,CASSLGFQETQYF,TGTGCCAGCAGCTTAGGGTTCCAAGAGACCCAGTACTTC
NA,TRBV9,15,NA,TRBJ2-1,CASSVGGDYYNEQFF,TGTGCCAGCAGCGTAGGAGGTGACTACTACAATGAGCAGTTCTTC
NA,TRBV6-4,16,TRBD2,TRBJ2-1,CASSDWGGRTYNEQFF,TGTGCCAGCAGTGATTGGGGCGGGAGGACTTACAATGAGCAGTTCTTC
NA,TRBV5-1,18,NA,TRBJ1-5,CASSPPTGRSNSNQPQHF,TGCGCCAGCAGCCCCCCGACGGGGCGTTCTAATAGCAATCAGCCCCAGCATTTT